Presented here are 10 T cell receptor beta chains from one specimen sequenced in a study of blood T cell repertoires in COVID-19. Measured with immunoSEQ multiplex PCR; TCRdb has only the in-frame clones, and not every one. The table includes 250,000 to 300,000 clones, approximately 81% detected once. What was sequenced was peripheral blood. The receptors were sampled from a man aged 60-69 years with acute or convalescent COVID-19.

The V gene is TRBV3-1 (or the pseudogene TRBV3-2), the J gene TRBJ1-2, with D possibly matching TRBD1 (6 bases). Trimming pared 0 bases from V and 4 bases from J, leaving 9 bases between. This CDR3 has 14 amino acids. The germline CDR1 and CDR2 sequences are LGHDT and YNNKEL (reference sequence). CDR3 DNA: TGTGCCAGCAGCCAAGACAGGGGTGCCTATGGCTACACCTTC. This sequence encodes CASSQDRGAYGYTF.

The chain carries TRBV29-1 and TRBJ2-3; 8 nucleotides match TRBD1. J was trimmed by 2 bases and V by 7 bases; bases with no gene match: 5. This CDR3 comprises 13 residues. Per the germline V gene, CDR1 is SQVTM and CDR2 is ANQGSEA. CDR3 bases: TGCAGCGGTGGACAGGGCCACACAGATACGCAGTATTTT. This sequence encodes CSGGQGHTDTQYF.

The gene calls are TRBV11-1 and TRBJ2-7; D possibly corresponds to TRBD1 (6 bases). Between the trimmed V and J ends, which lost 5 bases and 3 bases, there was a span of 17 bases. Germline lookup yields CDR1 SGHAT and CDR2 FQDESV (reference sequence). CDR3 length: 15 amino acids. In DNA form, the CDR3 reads TGTGCCAGCAGCCGACAGACAGGACGAGGCTACGAGCAGTACTTC. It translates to CASSRQTGRGYEQYF.

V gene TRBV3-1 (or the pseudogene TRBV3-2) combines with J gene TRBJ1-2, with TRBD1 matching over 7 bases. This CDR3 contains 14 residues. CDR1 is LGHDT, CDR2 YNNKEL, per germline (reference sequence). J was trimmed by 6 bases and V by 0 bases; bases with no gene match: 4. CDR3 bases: TGTGCCAGCAGCCAAGAAGGCAGGGGGAATGGCTACACCTTC. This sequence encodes CASSQEGRGNGYTF.

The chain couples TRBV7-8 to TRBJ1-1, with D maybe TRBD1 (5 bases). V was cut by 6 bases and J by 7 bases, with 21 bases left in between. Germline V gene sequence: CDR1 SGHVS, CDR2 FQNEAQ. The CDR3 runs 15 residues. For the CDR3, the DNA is TGTGCCAGCAGTCCCCCCTATGTGGGGGAGGGTGAAGCTTTCTTT. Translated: CASSPPYVGEGEAFF. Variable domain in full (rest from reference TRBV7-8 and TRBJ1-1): GAGVSQSPRYKVAKRGQDVALRCDPISGHVSLFWYQQALGQGPEFLTYFQNEAQLDKSGLPSDRFFAERPEGSVSTLKIQRTQQEDSAVYLCASSPPYVGEGEAFFGQGTRLTVV.

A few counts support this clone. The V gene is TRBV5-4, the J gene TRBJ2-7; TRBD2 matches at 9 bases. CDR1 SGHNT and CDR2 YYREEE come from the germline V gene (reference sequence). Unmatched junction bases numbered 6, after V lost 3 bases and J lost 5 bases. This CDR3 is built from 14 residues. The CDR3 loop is CASSSGTSRDEQYF. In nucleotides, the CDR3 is TGTGCCAGCAGCTCCGGGACTAGCCGGGACGAGCAGTACTTC.

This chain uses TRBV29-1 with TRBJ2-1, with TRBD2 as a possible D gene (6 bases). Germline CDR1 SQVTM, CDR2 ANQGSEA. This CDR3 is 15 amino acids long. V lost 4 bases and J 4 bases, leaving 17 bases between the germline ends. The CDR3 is CSVGGVLDKYNEQFF. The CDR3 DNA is TGCAGCGTTGGCGGGGTGCTGGACAAGTACAATGAGCAGTTCTTC.

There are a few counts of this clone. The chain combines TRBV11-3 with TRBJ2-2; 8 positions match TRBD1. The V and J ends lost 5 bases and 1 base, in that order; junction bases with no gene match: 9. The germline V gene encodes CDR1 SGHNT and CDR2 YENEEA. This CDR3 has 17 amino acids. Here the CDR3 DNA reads TGTGCCAGCAGCGGAGATAGAGGGACAGGGAACACCGGGGAGCTGTTTTTT. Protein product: CASSGDRGTGNTGELFF. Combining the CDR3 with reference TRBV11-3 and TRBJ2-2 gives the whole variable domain EAGVVQSPRYKIIEKKQPVAFWCNPISGHNTLYWYLQNLGQGPELLIRYENEEAVDDSQLPKDRFSAERLKGVDSTLKIQPAELGDSAVYLCASSGDRGTGNTGELFFGEGSRLTVL.

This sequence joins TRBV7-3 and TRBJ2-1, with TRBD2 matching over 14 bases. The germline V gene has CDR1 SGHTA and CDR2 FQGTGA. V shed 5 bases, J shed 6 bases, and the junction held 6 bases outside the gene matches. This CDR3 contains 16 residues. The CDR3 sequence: CASSPGTSGSTNEQFF. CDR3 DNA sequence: TGTGCCAGCAGCCCTGGGACTAGCGGGAGTACCAATGAGCAGTTCTTC.

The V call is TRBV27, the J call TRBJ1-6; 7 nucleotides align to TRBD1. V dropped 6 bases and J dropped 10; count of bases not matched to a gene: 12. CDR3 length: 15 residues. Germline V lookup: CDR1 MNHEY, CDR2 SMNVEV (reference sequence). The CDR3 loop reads CASRRQGLLESPLHF. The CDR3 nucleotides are TGTGCCAGCAGACGACAGGGTTTATTAGAGTCACCCCTCCACTTT.